One TCR beta chain is described in this entry. No antigen is known for it. This entry belongs to a study of Graves' ophthalmopathy and Graves' hyperthyroidism. Diagnostic conclusions were grounded in clinical symptoms, serum thyroxine, TRAb, thyroid ultrasound and orbital computed tomography. Amplification of the TCR beta CDR3 regions used RNA transcripts (as template). An initial RT-PCR round employing HTBI primers preceded a second-round multiplex PCR. Each CDR3 protein gets one entry after TCRdb re-called the multiplex PCR reads with MiXCR. Here the sample spans about 1.1 million distinct CDR3 sequences, 35% to 40% being singletons. The study, taken as a whole, reports: Among thyroid clonotypes expanded above 0.001 frequency, most also appeared in blood. The model's ophthalmopathy progression predictions had 55% to 71% sensitivity and 72% to 80% specificity. Ophthalmopathy could be told apart from stable hyperthyroidism by a 13-signature model (about 90% sensitivity, around 79% specificity).

CDR1 is SGHTA and CDR2 is FQGNSA in the germline V gene. V was cut by 0 bases and J by 4 bases, with 13 bases left in between. The CDR3 runs 15 residues. The sequence came from an adult man with Graves' hyperthyroidism. V is TRBV7-2 and J is TRBJ2-7; D is unclear. The sequenced sample consisted of peripheral blood or thyroid tissue (not recorded which). CDR3 in DNA: TGTGCCAGCAGCTTAGCCACATTTCGGAGTTACGAGCAGTACTTC. It codes for CASSLATFRSYEQYF.